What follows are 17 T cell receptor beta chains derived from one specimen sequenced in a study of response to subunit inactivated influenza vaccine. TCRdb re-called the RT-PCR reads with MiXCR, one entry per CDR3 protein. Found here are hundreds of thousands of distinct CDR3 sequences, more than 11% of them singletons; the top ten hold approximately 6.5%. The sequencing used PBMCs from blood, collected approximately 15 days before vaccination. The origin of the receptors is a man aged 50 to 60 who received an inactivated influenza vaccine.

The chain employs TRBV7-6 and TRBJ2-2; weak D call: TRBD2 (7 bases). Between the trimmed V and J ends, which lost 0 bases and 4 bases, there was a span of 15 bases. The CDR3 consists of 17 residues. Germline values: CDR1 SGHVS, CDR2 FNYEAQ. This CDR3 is CASSLAQRGGGTGELFF. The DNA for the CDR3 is TGTGCCAGCAGCTTAGCCCAGCGGGGAGGGGGCACCGGGGAGCTGTTTTTT.

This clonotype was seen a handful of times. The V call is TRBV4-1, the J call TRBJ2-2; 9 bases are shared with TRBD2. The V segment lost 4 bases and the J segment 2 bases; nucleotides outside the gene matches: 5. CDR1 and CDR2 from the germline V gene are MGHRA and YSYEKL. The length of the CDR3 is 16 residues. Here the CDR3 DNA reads TGCGCCAGCAGCCTCCAGCGGGGGGCAAACACCGGGGAGCTGTTTTTT. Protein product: CASSLQRGANTGELFF.

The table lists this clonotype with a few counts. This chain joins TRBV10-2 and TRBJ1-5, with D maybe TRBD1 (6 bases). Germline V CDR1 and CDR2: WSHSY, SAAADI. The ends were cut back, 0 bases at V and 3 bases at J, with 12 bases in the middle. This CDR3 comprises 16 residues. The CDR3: CASSESGYRANQPQHF. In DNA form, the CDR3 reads TGCGCCAGCAGTGAGTCTGGGTACAGGGCCAATCAGCCCCAGCATTTT.

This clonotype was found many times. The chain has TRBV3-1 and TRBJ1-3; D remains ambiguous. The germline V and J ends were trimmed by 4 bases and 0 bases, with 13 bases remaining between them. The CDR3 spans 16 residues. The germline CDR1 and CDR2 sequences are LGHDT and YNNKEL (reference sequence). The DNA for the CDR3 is TGTGCCAGCAGCCCTCGGACGCCATACTCTGGAAACACCATATATTTT. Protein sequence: CASSPRTPYSGNTIYF.

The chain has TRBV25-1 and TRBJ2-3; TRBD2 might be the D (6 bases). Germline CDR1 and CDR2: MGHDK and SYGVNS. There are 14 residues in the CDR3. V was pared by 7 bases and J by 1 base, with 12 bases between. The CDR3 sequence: CASTAGPRTDTQYF. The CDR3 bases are TGTGCCAGCACCGCGGGACCCCGCACAGATACGCAGTATTTT.

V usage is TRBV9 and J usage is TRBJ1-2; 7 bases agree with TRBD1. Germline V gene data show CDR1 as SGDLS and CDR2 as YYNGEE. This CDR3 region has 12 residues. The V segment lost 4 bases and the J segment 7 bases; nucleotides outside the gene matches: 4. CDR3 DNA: TGTGCCAGCAGCTTCCACAGGGGTGGCTACACCTTC. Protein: CASSFHRGGYTF.

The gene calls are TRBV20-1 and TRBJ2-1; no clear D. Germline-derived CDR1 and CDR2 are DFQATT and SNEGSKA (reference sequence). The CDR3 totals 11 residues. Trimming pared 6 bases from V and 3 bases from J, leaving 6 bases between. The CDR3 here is CSAPDYNEQFF. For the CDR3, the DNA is TGCAGTGCCCCCGACTACAATGAGCAGTTCTTC.

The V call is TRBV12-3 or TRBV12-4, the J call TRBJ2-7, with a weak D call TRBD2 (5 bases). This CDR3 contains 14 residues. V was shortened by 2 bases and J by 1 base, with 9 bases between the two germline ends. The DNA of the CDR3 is TGTGCCAGCAGTTTATTGAGGGTTTCCTACGAGCAGTACTTC. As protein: CASSLLRVSYEQYF.

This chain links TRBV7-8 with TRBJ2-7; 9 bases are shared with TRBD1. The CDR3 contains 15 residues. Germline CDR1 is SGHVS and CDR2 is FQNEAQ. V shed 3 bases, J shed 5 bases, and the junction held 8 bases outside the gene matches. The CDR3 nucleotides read TGTGCCAGCAGCTTCCAACCGGGACAGGGCCACGAGCAGTACTTC. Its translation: CASSFQPGQGHEQYF.

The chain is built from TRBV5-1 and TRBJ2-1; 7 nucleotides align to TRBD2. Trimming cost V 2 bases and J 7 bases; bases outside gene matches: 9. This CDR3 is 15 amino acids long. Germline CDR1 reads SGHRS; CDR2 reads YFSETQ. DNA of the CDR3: TGCGCCAGCAGCTTTACGGTGGGGGGGAAGAATGAGCAGTTCTTC. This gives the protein CASSFTVGGKNEQFF.

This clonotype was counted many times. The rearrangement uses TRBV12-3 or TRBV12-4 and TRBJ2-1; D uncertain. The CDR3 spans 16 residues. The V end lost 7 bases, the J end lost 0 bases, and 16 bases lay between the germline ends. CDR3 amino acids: CASTPILGRSYNEQFF. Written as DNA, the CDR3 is TGTGCCAGCACCCCGATTCTCGGCCGCTCCTACAATGAGCAGTTCTTC.

The CDR3 loop reads CASSNLAGAVNEQFF. The DNA for the CDR3 is TGTGCCAGTAGTAACCTAGCGGGAGCTGTGAATGAGCAGTTCTTC. The chain recombines TRBV19 with TRBJ2-1; TRBD2 aligns across 10 bases. Looked up from germline, CDR1 is LNHDA and CDR2 is SQIVND (reference sequence). This CDR3 has 15 amino acids. The J segment lost 7 bases and the V segment lost 4 bases, leaving 7 bases of the junction unmatched.

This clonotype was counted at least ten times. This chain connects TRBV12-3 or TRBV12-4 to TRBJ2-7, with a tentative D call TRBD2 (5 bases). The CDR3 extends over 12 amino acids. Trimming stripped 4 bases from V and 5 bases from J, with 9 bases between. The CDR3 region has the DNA TGTGCCAGCAGTTATAGCGTCAACGAGCAGTACTTC. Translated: CASSYSVNEQYF.

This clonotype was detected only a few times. CDR3 in DNA: TGTGCCAGCAGCACTGGGACAGGGGGCGCAGGAGCTTTCTTT. It translates to CASSTGTGGAGAFF. V gene TRBV7-9 combines with J gene TRBJ1-1; the match to TRBD1 covers 12 bases. CDR1 and CDR2 (germline): SEHNR, FQNEAQ (reference sequence). The CDR3 is made up of 14 amino acids. V was pared by 5 bases and J by 10 bases, with 8 bases of the junction left unmatched.

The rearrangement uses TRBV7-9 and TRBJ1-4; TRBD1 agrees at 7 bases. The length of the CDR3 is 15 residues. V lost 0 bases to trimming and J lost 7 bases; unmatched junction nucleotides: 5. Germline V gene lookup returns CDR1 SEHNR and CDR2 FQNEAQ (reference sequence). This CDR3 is CASSLAEGAVEKLFF. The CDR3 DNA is TGTGCCAGCAGCTTAGCAGAGGGGGCAGTTGAAAAACTGTTTTTT.

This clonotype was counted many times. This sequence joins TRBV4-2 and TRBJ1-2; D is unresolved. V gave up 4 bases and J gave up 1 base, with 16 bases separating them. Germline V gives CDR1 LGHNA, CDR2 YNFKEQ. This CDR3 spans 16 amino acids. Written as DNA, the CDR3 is TGTGCCAGCAGCCCATTCGCAGGTACGAGTAACTATGGCTACACCTTC. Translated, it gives CASSPFAGTSNYGYTF.

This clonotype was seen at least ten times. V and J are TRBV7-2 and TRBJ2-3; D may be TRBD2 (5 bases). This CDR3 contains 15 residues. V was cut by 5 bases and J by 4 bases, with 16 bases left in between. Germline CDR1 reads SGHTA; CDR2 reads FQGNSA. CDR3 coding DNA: TGTGCCAGCAGCCTGGGGAACACGGAGGCAGATACGCAGTATTTT. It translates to CASSLGNTEADTQYF.